This T cell receptor beta chain was sequenced during a study of blood T cells in healthy people across ages. Across the study: There was about one barcoded beta molecule captured by template switching per two T cells. Whole-study findings and limits: The diversity estimates, figures obtained from one million T cells, were considered underestimates. Higher diversity, along with more naive CD4+ cells, distinguished long-lived donors from aged donors.

There are 16 residues in the CDR3. Germline-derived CDR1 and CDR2 are ENHRY and SYGVKD. In the case of this clonotype: Its antigen remains unidentified.

Using a J-beta primer mix together with a sample-barcoded 5' primer, a second PCR was run for about 6 to 12 cycles. TCRdb reprocessed the 5' RACE reads with MiXCR, giving one entry per CDR3 protein. Among 1.5 million or so distinct CDR3 sequences listed, approximately 38% were seen once. The genes are TRBV10-3 and TRBJ2-7; D is tentatively TRBD1 or TRBD2 (6 bases each). The tail of the sequence fits TRBJ2-1 better, so the J call may be wrong. The sequence was collected from a young woman in good health. Sample: blood. The CDR3 region is CAISESPDSPKGGQFF. For the CDR3, the DNA is TGTGCCATCAGTGAGTCCCCGGACAGCCCAAAGGGAGGGCAGTTCTTC.